The entry below gives a single T cell receptor beta chain sequence along with its context. What it binds is not known. Assay: immunoSEQ multiplex PCR; the TCRdb copy retains only in-frame clones and omits some. The repertoire holds about 7,700 clones, with roughly 94% as singletons. This entry is derived from a study of T cells in tuberculosis. Study information: A South African cohort included IGRA-negative adolescents, latently infected IGRA-positive adolescents and adults with active tuberculosis. PBMC were archived before or within 7 days of starting treatment.

Each patient had positive sputum smear microscopy and/or positive culture. Study results and limitations: Active tuberculosis alpha repertoires lay closer to GMM-specific TCRs than controls'.

The source material was PBMCs. The TCR originated in an adult with tuberculosis.

The DNA for the CDR3 is TGTGCCAGCCTCTTAGCGGGGGGCGGCAATGAGCAGTTCTTC. Translated, it gives CASLLAGGGNEQFF. The genes are TRBV13 and TRBJ2-1; the match to TRBD2 covers 10 bases. From germline, CDR1 is PRHDT and CDR2 FYEKMQ (reference sequence). Trimming at V came to 8 bases and at J to 6 bases, leaving 7 bases not matched to a gene. This CDR3 comprises 14 residues.